This passage covers 18 T cell receptor beta chains from one sample sequenced in a study of cytomegalovirus exposure and HLA in healthy donors. The PCR ran on 60 Vbeta and 13 Jbeta primers. Profiled with immunoSEQ multiplex PCR; TCRdb holds only in-frame clones, not every one. Of roughly 200,000 clones in the sample, approximately 80% were seen once. The sample consisted of PBMCs. These receptors came from a woman in her fifties or sixties in good health and CMV-seronegative.

This chain links TRBV18 with TRBJ1-3, with unresolved D. V was pared by 1 base and J by 0 bases, with 10 bases between. The CDR3 runs 16 residues. Per the germline V gene, CDR1 is KGHSH and CDR2 is LQKENI. The CDR3 bases are TGTGCCAGCTCACCACAGTCGCACTACTCTGGAAACACCATATATTTT. This gives the protein CASSPQSHYSGNTIYF.

The J gene is TRBJ2-6, the V gene TRBV9, with 8 bases fitting TRBD1. The germline gives CDR1 SGDLS, CDR2 YYNGEE. The CDR3 length is 17 residues. V shed 3 bases and J 0 bases; nucleotides not matched to a gene: 5. This CDR3 reads CASSGTGGYSGANVLTF. For the CDR3, the DNA is TGTGCCAGCAGCGGAACAGGGGGTTACTCTGGGGCCAACGTCCTGACTTTC. Full variable domain (rest looked up from reference TRBV9 and TRBJ2-6): DSGVTQTPKHLITATGQRVTLRCSPRSGDLSVYWYQQSLDQGLQFLIQYYNGEERAKGNILERFSAQQFPDLHSELNLSSLELGDSALYFCASSGTGGYSGANVLTFGAGSRLTVL.

The J gene is TRBJ1-1, the V gene TRBV5-4; a weak D match, TRBD1 (6 bases). Per the germline V gene, CDR1 is SGHNT and CDR2 is YYREEE (reference sequence). The V end was cut by 5 bases, the J end by 4 bases, with 24 bases between. This CDR3 has 17 amino acids. The CDR3 spells CASSQTERAGEGTEAFF. The CDR3 DNA follows: TGTGCCAGCAGTCAAACGGAACGCGCAGGGGAAGGCACTGAAGCTTTCTTT.

The chain combines TRBV5-1 with TRBJ2-1; D is perhaps TRBD1 (8 bases). The V end was cut by 2 bases, the J end by 4 bases, with 13 bases between. There are 15 residues in the CDR3. Germline-derived CDR1 and CDR2 are SGHRS and YFSETQ. The CDR3 reads CASSLTGGDYNEQFF. CDR3 nucleotide sequence: TGCGCCAGCAGCTTAACAGGGGGGGATTACAATGAGCAGTTCTTC.

This clone was recorded only once. V gene TRBV11-2 combines with J gene TRBJ1-2; D ambiguous. V lost 5 bases and J 8 bases, leaving 15 bases between the germline ends. This CDR3 has 13 amino acids. From germline, CDR1 is SGHAT and CDR2 FQNNGV. This CDR3 reads CASSPDFRRGYTF. The CDR3 bases are TGTGCCAGCAGCCCCGACTTCCGACGGGGCTACACCTTC.

The rearrangement links TRBV4-3 to TRBJ1-2; 7 positions agree with TRBD1. Germline V gene data show CDR1 as LGHNA and CDR2 as YSLEER. Trimming cost V 2 bases and J 5 bases; bases outside gene matches: 5. The CDR3 has 14 residues. CDR3 in DNA: TGCGCCAGCAGCCAAAGACAGGGCCCTTATGGCTACACCTTC. It specifies CASSQRQGPYGYTF.

The chain links TRBV30 to TRBJ1-5; D might be TRBD1 (5 bases). CDR3 length: 14 amino acids. The V gene's germline CDR1 is GTSNPN and CDR2 SVGIG (reference sequence). V lost 0 bases, J lost 3 bases, and 9 bases lay in between. The CDR3 coding sequence is TGTGCCTGGAGTGTACAGACAGCCAATCAGCCCCAGCATTTT. Its protein product is CAWSVQTANQPQHF.

The chain uses TRBV11-3 and TRBJ1-5; no definite D call. Trimming shortened V by 2 bases and J by 5 bases, and 19 bases separated the two germline ends. Germline assignment: CDR1 SGHNT and CDR2 YENEEA. The CDR3 has 17 amino acids. This chain's CDR3 is CASSLTRDFPAHQPQHF. Here the CDR3 DNA reads TGTGCCAGCAGCTTAACCCGGGATTTTCCGGCGCATCAGCCCCAGCATTTT.

V gene TRBV7-2 combines with J gene TRBJ2-7; TRBD1 agrees at 7 bases. The V gene's germline CDR1 is SGHTA and CDR2 FQGNSA. V trimming: 1 base; J trimming: 3 bases; junction bases outside the gene matches: 3. CDR3 length equals 14 residues. The CDR3 loop is CASSLVGTDYEQYF. The CDR3 nucleotides read TGTGCCAGCAGCTTAGTTGGGACAGACTACGAGCAGTACTTC.

The chain links TRBV28 to TRBJ2-7; TRBD1 aligns across 8 bases. Germline CDR1 is MDHEN and CDR2 is SYDVKM. V gave up 2 bases and J gave up 12 bases; unmatched junction bases: 12. The CDR3 has 14 residues. DNA of the CDR3: TGTGCCAGCAGTTTAGGTGACAGGGGCCTTGCTAGGTACTTC. Its protein is CASSLGDRGLARYF.

The chain couples TRBV11-2 to TRBJ2-3, with D possibly TRBD2 on 5 matching bases. Germline V gene data show CDR1 as SGHAT and CDR2 as FQNNGV. The CDR3 consists of 15 residues. V shed 2 bases and J shed 3 bases, with 12 bases lying between them. The CDR3 sequence is CASSLNHGMTDTQYF. For the CDR3, the DNA is TGTGCCAGCAGCTTAAATCACGGGATGACAGATACGCAGTATTTT.

The chain employs TRBV5-6 and TRBJ2-1, with 10 bases aligning to TRBD2. CDR1 is SGHDT, CDR2 YYEEEE, per germline. The CDR3 consists of 15 residues. The V and J ends lost 0 bases and 5 bases, in that order; junction bases with no gene match: 2. The DNA of the CDR3 is TGTGCCAGCAGCTTGGTAGCGGGGGGAAACAATGAGCAGTTCTTC. This codes for CASSLVAGGNNEQFF.

The chain recombines TRBV28 with TRBJ2-7; 7 nucleotides align to TRBD1. Germline V lookup: CDR1 MDHEN, CDR2 SYDVKM. This CDR3 has 15 residues. Unmatched junction bases numbered 7, after V lost 3 bases and J lost 2 bases. The CDR3 DNA sequence: TGTGCCAGCAGTTTGGGGACAGAACTTACCTACGAGCAGTACTTC. Protein sequence: CASSLGTELTYEQYF.

This clone was recorded once. This rearrangement joins TRBV5-1 to TRBJ2-3; D possibly corresponds to TRBD2 (6 bases). There are 15 residues in the CDR3. Deletions cut 2 bases from V and 0 bases from J, with 10 bases between. From germline, CDR1 is SGHRS and CDR2 YFSETQ. CDR3 region: CASSFGAGSTDTQYF. CDR3 DNA: TGCGCCAGCAGCTTCGGGGCGGGGAGCACAGATACGCAGTATTTT.

This clone was seen a single time. In the same sample, other DNA sequences code for this CDR3. V is TRBV9 and J is TRBJ1-5, with TRBD1 as a possible D gene (5 bases). This CDR3 comprises 13 residues. CDR1 is SGDLS and CDR2 is YYNGEE in the germline V gene. Trimming left V 3 bases short and J 5 bases short, with 9 bases between. CDR3 nucleotides: TGTGCCAGCAGCGCAGACAGAGATCAGCCCCAGCATTTT. Translation: CASSADRDQPQHF.

The J gene is TRBJ1-2, the V gene TRBV28; D remains unclear. From germline, CDR1 is MDHEN and CDR2 SYDVKM. This CDR3 is built from 11 residues. With 5 bases removed from V and 6 bases from J, the gap between germline ends came to 7 bases. The CDR3 nucleotides read TGTGCCAGCAGTACAGCAGATGGCTACACCTTC. This translates into CASSTADGYTF.

This chain connects TRBV5-1 to TRBJ2-5; 10 bases fit TRBD1. Matching the DNA end better, TRBJ2-7 makes the J call doubtful. The length of the CDR3 is 18 residues. Per the germline V gene, CDR1 is SGHRS and CDR2 is YFSETQ. Written as DNA, the CDR3 is TGCGCCAGCAGCTTGGACTTGACAGGGGGCGTTGGCTCCTACGAGCAGTACTTC. This encodes CASSLDLTGGVGSYEQYF.

This sequence joins TRBV28 and TRBJ1-2; no reliable D call. The CDR3 totals 15 residues. Germline CDR1 reads MDHEN; CDR2 reads SYDVKM. V was trimmed by 3 bases and J by 2 bases, leaving 13 bases between them. CDR3 bases: TGTGCCAGCAGTTTTGCGACGAGGGTGAACTATGGCTACACCTTC. Residues: CASSFATRVNYGYTF.